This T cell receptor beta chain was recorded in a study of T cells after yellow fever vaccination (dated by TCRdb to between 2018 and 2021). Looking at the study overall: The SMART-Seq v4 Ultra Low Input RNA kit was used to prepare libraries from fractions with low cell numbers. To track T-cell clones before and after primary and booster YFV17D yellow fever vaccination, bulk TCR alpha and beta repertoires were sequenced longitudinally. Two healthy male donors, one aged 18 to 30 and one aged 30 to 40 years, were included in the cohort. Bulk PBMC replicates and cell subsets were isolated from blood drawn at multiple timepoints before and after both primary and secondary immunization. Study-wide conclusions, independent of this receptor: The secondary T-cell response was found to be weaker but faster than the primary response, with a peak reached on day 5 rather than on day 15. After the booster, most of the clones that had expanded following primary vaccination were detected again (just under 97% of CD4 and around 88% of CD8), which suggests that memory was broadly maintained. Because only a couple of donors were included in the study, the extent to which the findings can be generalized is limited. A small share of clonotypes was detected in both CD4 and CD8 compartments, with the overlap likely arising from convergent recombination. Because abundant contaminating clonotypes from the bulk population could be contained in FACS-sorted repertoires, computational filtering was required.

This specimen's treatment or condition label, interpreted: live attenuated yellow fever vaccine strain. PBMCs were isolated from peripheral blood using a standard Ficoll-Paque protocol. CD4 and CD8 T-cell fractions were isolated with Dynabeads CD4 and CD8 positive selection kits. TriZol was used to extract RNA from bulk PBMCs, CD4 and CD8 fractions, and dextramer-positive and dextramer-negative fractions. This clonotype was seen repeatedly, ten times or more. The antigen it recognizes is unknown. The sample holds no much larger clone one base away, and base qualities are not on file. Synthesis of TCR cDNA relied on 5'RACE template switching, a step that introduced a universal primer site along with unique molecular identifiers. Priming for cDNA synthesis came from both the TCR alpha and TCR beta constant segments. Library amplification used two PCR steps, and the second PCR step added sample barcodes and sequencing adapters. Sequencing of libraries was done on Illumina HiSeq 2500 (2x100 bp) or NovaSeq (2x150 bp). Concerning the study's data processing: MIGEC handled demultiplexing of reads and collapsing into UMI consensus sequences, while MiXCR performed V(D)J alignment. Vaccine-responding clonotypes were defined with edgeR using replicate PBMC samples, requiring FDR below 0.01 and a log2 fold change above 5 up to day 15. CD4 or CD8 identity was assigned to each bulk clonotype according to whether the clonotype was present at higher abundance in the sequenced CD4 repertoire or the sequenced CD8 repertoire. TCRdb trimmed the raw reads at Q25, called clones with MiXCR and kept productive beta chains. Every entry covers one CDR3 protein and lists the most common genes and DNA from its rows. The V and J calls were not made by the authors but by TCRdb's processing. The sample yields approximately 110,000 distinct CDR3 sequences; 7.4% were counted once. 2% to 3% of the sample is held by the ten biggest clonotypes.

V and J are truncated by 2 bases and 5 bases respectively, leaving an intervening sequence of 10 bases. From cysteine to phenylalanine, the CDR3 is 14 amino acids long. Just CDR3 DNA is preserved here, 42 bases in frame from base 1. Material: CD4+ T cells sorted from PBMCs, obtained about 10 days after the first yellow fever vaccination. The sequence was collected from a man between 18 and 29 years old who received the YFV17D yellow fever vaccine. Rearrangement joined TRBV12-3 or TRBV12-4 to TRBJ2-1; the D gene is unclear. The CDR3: CASSLSGRDNEQFF. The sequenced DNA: TGTGCCAGCAGTTTAAGTGGCAGAGACAATGAGCAGTTCTTC.